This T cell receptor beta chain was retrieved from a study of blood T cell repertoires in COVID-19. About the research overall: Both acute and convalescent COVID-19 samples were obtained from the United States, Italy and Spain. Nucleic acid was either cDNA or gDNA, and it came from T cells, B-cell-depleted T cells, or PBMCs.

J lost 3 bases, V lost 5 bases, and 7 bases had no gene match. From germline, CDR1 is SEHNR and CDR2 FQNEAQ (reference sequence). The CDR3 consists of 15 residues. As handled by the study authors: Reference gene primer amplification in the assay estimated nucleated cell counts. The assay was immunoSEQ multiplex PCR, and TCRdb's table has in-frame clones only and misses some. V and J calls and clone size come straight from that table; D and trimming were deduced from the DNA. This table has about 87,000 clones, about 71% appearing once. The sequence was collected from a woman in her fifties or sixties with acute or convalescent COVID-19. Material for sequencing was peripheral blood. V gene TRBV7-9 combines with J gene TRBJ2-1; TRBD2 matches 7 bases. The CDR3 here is CASSQAGTYYNEQFF. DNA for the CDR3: TGTGCCAGCAGCCAAGCGGGGACTTACTACAATGAGCAGTTCTTC.